The 14 T cell receptor beta chains reported below all come from one sample, sequenced in a study of T-cell memory formation after mild COVID-19. TCRdb re-analysed the 5' RACE reads in MiXCR, keeping a single row per CDR3 protein. The table has some 200,000 distinct CDR3 sequences, 9.5% to 10% seen once. Specimen: PBMCs or a T cell subset sorted from them (not recorded which). The receptors derive from a man aged 18-30 years who had mild COVID-19 (a few samples of this study predate the infection). Cell type and time point are not known.

CDR3 bases: TGTGCCAGCAGCTTAGATTACCACAATCAGCCCCAGCATTTT. Translating gives CASSLDYHNQPQHF. The chain has TRBV7-2 and TRBJ1-5; D is unclear. Looked up from germline, CDR1 is SGHTA and CDR2 is FQGNSA. V was shortened by 1 base and J by 3 bases, with 7 bases between the two germline ends. The CDR3 length is 14 residues.

This clonotype was counted at least ten times. The chain couples TRBV5-4 to TRBJ1-1, with a weak D call TRBD1 (6 bases). The CDR3 spans 13 residues. In germline, CDR1 is SGHNT, CDR2 YYREEE (reference sequence). V shed 4 bases and J shed 3 bases, with 10 bases lying between them. The CDR3 region has the DNA TGTGCCAGCAGCACTAACAGGGACACTGAAGCTTTCTTT. Amino acids: CASSTNRDTEAFF. The entire variable domain, with the rest obtained from reference TRBV5-4 and TRBJ1-1, is as follows: ETGVTQSPTHLIKTRGQQVTLRCSSQSGHNTVSWYQQALGQGPQFIFQYYREEENGRGNFPPRFSGLQFPNYSSELNVNALELDDSALYLCASSTNRDTEAFFGQGTRLTVV.

In this sample, this clonotype turned up many times. V is TRBV5-1 and J is TRBJ2-1; D gene uncertain. The length of the CDR3 is 15 residues. Germline CDR1 and CDR2: SGHRS and YFSETQ. With 4 bases removed from V and 6 bases from J, the gap between germline ends came to 17 bases. The CDR3 region is CASSGDRYGRNEQFF. The DNA for the CDR3 is TGCGCCAGCAGCGGCGATAGATACGGTCGCAATGAGCAGTTCTTC.

The sample holds many counts of this clonotype. The chain combines TRBV5-1 with TRBJ2-5; TRBD2 matches at 8 bases. CDR3 length equals 14 residues. After removal of 4 bases from V and 1 base from J, the junction contained 3 bases not matched to a gene. Germline assignment: CDR1 SGHRS and CDR2 YFSETQ. In DNA form, the CDR3 reads TGCGCCAGCAGCCCAGGGACTAGCCAAGAGACCCAGTACTTC. Amino acid sequence: CASSPGTSQETQYF. Using reference TRBV5-1 and TRBJ2-5 for the parts outside the CDR3, the full variable domain is KAGVTQTPRYLIKTRGQQVTLSCSPISGHRSVSWYQQTPGQGLQFLFEYFSETQRNKGNFPGRFSGRQFSNSRSEMNVSTLELGDSALYLCASSPGTSQETQYFGPGTRLLVL.

This chain links TRBV2 with TRBJ2-1, with TRBD2 identical over 10 bases. The length of the CDR3 is 17 residues. Germline assignment: CDR1 SNHLY and CDR2 FYNNEI. With V trimmed by 2 bases and J by 7 bases, 11 bases remained unmatched. The CDR3 sequence is CASSELAGAREGNEQFF. CDR3 DNA: TGTGCCAGCAGTGAACTAGCGGGGGCGCGCGAGGGGAATGAGCAGTTCTTC.

This clonotype has a handful of counts. The rearrangement uses TRBV6-4 and TRBJ2-3; TRBD2 matches 7 bases. Germline V gene sequence: CDR1 MRHNA, CDR2 SNTAGT. The CDR3 is 13 residues long. J gave up 3 bases and V 6 bases, and 3 bases lay outside the gene matches. CDR3 amino acids: CASRDGGTDTQYF. DNA of the CDR3: TGTGCCAGCAGGGACGGGGGGACAGATACGCAGTATTTT.

This clonotype was recorded a few times. The chain employs TRBV3-1 and TRBJ2-1; possible D gene TRBD2, 6 bases. The CDR3 spans 18 residues. V shed 0 bases and J shed 0 bases, with 15 bases lying between them. Germline V gene sequence: CDR1 LGHDT, CDR2 YNNKEL (reference sequence). The CDR3 nucleotides are TGTGCCAGCAGCCAAGACTGGTCGGGGGATTTCTCCTACAATGAGCAGTTCTTC. Amino acids: CASSQDWSGDFSYNEQFF.

This clonotype has just a few counts. The gene calls are TRBV29-1 and TRBJ2-1; TRBD2 matches 10 bases. The CDR3 is made up of 11 amino acids. CDR1 SQVTM and CDR2 ANQGSEA come from the germline V gene. With V trimmed by 4 bases and J by 11 bases, 2 bases remained unmatched. Here the CDR3 reads CSVASGGQQFF. The CDR3 nucleotides read TGCAGCGTTGCTAGCGGGGGCCAGCAGTTCTTC.

The chain has TRBV7-9 and TRBJ1-1; D gene unclear. V dropped 5 bases and J dropped 1 base, with 17 bases sitting between them. The V gene's germline CDR1 is SEHNR and CDR2 FQNEAQ (reference sequence). The CDR3 length is 16 residues. Written as DNA, the CDR3 is TGTGCCAGCAGCCGCGTCAGCACCGTAAGGAACACTGAAGCTTTCTTT. This sequence encodes CASSRVSTVRNTEAFF.

This clonotype was picked up a small number of times. This chain uses TRBV7-2 with TRBJ2-5, with 9 bases aligning to TRBD2. CDR1 is SGHTA and CDR2 is FQGNSA in the germline V gene. V lost 3 bases to trimming and J lost 9 bases; unmatched junction nucleotides: 5. The CDR3 contains 13 residues. The CDR3 DNA is TGTGCCAGCAGCTTCTGGACTAGCGAGCCCCAGTACTTC. This translates into CASSFWTSEPQYF.

This clonotype turned up a few times. The chain has TRBV9 and TRBJ2-2; 10 nucleotides match TRBD2. V lost 0 bases and J lost 0; bases outside the gene matches: 5. Germline assignment: CDR1 SGDLS and CDR2 YYNGEE. The length of the CDR3 is 18 residues. Here the CDR3 reads CASSVAPSGGANTGELFF. The CDR3 DNA reads as TGTGCCAGCAGCGTAGCTCCTAGCGGGGGAGCGAACACCGGGGAGCTGTTTTTT.

The J gene is TRBJ1-1, the V gene TRBV27, with a tentative D call TRBD1 (5 bases). The CDR3 runs to 14 residues. V lost 5 bases, J lost 4 bases, and 14 bases lay in between. CDR1 is MNHEY, CDR2 SMNVEV, per germline (reference sequence). The CDR3 DNA follows: TGTGCCAGCAGTCCCTGGACTGGGGGCACTGAAGCTTTCTTT. This encodes CASSPWTGGTEAFF.

This chain uses TRBV7-6 with TRBJ1-5; D gene uncertain. The V end lost 0 bases, the J end lost 3 bases, and 9 bases lay between the germline ends. The length of the CDR3 is 15 residues. The V gene's germline CDR1 is SGHVS and CDR2 FNYEAQ. The DNA of the CDR3 is TGTGCCAGCAGCTTAGCGTCGGGGTTCAATCAGCCCCAGCATTTT. Amino acids: CASSLASGFNQPQHF.

V usage is TRBV5-1 and J usage is TRBJ2-3, with 7 bases matching TRBD1. CDR3 size: 16 residues. The V and J ends lost 3 bases and 7 bases, in that order; junction bases with no gene match: 14. The germline gives CDR1 SGHRS, CDR2 YFSETQ. CDR3 sequence: CASSSEPPGQANTQYF. The CDR3, as DNA: TGCGCCAGCAGCTCCGAGCCGCCAGGACAGGCAAATACGCAGTATTTT. The full variable domain, in which reference TRBV5-1 and TRBJ2-3 provide the parts outside the CDR3, is KAGVTQTPRYLIKTRGQQVTLSCSPISGHRSVSWYQQTPGQGLQFLFEYFSETQRNKGNFPGRFSGRQFSNSRSEMNVSTLELGDSALYLCASSSEPPGQANTQYFGPGTRLTVL.